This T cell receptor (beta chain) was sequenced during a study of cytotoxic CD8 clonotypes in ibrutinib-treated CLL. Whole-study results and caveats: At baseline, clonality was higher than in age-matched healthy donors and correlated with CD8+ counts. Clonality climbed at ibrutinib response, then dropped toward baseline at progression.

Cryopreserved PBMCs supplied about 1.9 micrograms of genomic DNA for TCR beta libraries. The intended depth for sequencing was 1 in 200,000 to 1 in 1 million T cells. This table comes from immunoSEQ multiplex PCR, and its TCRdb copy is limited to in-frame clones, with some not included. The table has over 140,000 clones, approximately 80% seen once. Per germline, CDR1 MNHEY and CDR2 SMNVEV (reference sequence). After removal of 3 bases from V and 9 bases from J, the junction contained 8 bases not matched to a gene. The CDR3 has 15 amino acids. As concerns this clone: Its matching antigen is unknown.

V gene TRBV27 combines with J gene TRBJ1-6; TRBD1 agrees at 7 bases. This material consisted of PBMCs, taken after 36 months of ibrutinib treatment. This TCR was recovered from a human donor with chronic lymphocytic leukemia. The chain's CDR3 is CASSFEGAIGSPLHF. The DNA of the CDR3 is TGTGCCAGCAGTTTTGAGGGGGCGATAGGTTCACCCCTCCACTTT.